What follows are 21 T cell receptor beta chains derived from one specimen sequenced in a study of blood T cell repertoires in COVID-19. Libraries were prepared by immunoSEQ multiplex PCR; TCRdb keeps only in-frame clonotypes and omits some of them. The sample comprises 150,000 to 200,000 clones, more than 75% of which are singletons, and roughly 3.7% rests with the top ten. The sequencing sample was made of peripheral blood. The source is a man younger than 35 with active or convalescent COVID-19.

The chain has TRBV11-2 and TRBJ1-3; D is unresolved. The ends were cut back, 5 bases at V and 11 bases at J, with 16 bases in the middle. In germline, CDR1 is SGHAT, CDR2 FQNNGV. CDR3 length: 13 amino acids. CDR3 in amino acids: CASSPSGRPPIYF. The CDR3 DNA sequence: TGTGCCAGCAGCCCCTCAGGCCGTCCCCCCATATATTTT.

The CDR3 nucleotides are TGCGCCAGCGAAGAGGGACTACTTAGCACAGATACGCAGTATTTT. Translating it yields CASEEGLLSTDTQYF. The chain has TRBV5-1 and TRBJ2-3, with 7 bases fitting TRBD2. The CDR3 runs 15 residues. Germline lookup yields CDR1 SGHRS and CDR2 YFSETQ. The V segment lost 7 bases and the J segment 0 bases; nucleotides outside the gene matches: 8.

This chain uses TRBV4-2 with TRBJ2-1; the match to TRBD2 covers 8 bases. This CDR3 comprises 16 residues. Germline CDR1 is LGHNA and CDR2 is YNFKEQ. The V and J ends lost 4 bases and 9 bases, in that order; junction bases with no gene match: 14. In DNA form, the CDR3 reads TGTGCCAGCAGCCGAGCCTCGGCGGGGGGAAACGCTGAGCAGTTCTTC. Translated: CASSRASAGGNAEQFF.

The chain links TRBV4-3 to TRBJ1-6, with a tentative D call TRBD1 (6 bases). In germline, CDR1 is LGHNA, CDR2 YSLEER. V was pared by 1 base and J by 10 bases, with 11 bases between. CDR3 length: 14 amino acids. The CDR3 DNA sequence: TGCGCCAGCAGCCAAGCAGGGGAAGGGTCACCCCTCCACTTT. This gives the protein CASSQAGEGSPLHF.

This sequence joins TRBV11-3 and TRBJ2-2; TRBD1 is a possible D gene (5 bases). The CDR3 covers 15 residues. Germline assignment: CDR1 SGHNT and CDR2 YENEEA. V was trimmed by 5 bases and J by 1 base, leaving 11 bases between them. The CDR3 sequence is CASSPPTENTGELFF. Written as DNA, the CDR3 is TGTGCCAGCAGCCCACCGACAGAGAACACCGGGGAGCTGTTTTTT.

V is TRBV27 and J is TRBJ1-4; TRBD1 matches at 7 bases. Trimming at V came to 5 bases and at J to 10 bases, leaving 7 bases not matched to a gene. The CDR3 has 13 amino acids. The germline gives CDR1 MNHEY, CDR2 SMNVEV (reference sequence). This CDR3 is CASSRGQVGKLFF. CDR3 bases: TGTGCCAGCAGTCGTGGACAGGTCGGAAAACTGTTTTTT.

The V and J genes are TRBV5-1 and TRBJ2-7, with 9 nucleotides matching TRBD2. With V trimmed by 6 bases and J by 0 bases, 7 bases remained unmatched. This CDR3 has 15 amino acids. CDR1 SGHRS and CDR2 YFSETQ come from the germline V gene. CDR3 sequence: CASTPDSGSSYEQYF. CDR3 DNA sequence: TGCGCCAGCACGCCAGATAGCGGGAGCTCCTACGAGCAGTACTTC.

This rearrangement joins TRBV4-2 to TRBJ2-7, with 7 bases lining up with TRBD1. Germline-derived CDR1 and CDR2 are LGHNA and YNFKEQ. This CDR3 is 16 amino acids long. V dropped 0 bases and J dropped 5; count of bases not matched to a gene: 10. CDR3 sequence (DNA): TGTGCCAGCAGCCAAGATTTGGCAGGGGGTCCCCACGAGCAGTACGTC. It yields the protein CASSQDLAGGPHEQYV.

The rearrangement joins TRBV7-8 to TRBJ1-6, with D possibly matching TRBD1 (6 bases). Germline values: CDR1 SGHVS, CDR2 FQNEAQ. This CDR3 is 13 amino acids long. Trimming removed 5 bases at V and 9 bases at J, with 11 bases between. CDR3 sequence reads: CASSLEGGSPLHF. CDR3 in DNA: TGTGCCAGCAGCCTGGAAGGGGGTTCACCCCTCCACTTT.

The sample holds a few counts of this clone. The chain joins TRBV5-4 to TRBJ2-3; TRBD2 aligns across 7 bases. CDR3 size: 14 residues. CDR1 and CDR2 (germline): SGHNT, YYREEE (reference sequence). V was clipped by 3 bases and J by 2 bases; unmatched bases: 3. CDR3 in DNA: TGTGCCAGCAGCTGGGGAGGGCCCACAGATACGCAGTATTTT. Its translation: CASSWGGPTDTQYF.

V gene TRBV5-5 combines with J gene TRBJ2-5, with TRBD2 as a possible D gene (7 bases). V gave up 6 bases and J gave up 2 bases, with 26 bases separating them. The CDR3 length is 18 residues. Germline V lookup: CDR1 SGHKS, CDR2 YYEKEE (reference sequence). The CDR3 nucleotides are TGTGCCAGCATCTGGGGGCGATCTAGCGGACTCTTACAAGAGACCCAGTACTTC. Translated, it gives CASIWGRSSGLLQETQYF.

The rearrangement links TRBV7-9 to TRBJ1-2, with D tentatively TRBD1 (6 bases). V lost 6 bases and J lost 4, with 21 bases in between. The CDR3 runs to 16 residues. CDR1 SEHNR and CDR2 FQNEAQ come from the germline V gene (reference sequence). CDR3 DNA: TGTGCCAGCAGGAGGGCGGGGGACACCCAACCCTATGGCTACACCTTC. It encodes CASRRAGDTQPYGYTF.

The CDR3 loop is CASSSLAARGELFF. The DNA for the CDR3 is TGCGCCAGCAGCTCCCTAGCGGCTAGGGGGGAGCTGTTTTTT. V and J are TRBV5-1 and TRBJ2-2; TRBD2 aligns across 7 bases. V trimming: 3 bases; J trimming: 8 bases; junction bases outside the gene matches: 7. The CDR3 loop spans 14 amino acids. CDR1 and CDR2 from the germline V gene are SGHRS and YFSETQ.

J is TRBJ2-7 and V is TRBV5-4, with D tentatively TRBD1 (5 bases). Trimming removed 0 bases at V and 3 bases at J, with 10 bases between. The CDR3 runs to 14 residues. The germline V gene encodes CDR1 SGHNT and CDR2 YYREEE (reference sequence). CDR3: CASSLGPGIYEQYV. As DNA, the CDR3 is TGTGCCAGCAGCTTGGGGCCAGGGATCTACGAGCAGTACGTC.

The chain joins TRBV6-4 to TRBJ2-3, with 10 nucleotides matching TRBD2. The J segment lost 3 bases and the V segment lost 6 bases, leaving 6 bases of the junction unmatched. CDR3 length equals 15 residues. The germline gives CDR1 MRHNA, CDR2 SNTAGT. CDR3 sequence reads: CASSSTSGDTDTQYF. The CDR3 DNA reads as TGTGCCAGCAGCTCTACTAGCGGGGATACAGATACGCAGTATTTT.

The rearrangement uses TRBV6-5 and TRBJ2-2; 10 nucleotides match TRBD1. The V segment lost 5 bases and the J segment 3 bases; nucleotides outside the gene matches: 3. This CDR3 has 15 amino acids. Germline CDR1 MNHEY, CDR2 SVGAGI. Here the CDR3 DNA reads TGTGCCAGCAGTCCCGGGACAGGGGACACCGGGGAGCTGTTTTTT. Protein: CASSPGTGDTGELFF.

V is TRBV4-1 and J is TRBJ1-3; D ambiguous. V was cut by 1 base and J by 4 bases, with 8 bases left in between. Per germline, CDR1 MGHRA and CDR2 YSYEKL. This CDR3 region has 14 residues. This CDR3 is CASSQGPGGNTIYF. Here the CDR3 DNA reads TGCGCCAGCAGCCAAGGTCCCGGGGGAAACACCATATATTTT.

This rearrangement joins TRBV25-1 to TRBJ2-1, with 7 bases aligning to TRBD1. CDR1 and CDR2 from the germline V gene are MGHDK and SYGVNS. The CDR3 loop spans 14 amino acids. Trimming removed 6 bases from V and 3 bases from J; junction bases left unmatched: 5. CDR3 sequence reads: CASSPQGDYNEQFF. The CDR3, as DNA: TGTGCCAGCAGCCCCCAGGGGGACTACAATGAGCAGTTCTTC.

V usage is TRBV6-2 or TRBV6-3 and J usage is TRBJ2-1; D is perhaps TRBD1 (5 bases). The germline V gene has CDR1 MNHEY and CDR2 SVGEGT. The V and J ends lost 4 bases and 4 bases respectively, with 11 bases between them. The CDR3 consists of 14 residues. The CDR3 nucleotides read TGTGCCAGCAGTTTAGGACATTTGTACAATGAGCAGTTCTTC. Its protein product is CASSLGHLYNEQFF.

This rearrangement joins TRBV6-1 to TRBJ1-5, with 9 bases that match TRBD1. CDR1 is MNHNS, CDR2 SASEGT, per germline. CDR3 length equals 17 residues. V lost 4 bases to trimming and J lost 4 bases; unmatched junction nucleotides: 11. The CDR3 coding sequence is TGTGCCAGCAGTGGCCGTCGACAGGGGGTAAGGAATCAGCCCCAGCATTTT. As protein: CASSGRRQGVRNQPQHF.

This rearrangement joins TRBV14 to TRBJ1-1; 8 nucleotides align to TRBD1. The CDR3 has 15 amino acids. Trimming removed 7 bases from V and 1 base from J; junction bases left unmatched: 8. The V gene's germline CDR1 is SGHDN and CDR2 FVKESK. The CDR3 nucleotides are TGTGCCAGCAACTCATTACAGGGGGGGAACACTGAAGCTTTCTTT. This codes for CASNSLQGGNTEAFF.